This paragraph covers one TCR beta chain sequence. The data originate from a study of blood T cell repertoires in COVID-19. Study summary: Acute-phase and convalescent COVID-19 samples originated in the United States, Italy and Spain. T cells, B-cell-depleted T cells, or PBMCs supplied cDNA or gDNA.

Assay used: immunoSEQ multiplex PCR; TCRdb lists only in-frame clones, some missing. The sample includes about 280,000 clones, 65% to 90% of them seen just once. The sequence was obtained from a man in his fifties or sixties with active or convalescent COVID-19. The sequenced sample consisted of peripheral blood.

The CDR3 sequence is CASSLTGGNTEAFF. CDR3 in DNA: TGTGCCAGCAGTTTGACCGGGGGGAACACTGAAGCTTTCTTT. The chain combines TRBV28 with TRBJ1-1; possibly TRBD1 for D (5 bases). The CDR3 spans 14 residues. Germline V gene data show CDR1 as MDHEN and CDR2 as SYDVKM. V gave up 3 bases and J gave up 1 base, with 9 bases separating them.